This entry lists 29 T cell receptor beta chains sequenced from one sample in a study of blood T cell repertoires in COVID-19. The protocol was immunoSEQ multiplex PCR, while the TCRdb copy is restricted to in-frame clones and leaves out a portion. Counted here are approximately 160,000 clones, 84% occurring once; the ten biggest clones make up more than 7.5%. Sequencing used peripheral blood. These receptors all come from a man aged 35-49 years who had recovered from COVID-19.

This CDR3 is CASDTVSSGDTQYF. The CDR3 region has the DNA TGTGCCAGCGATACCGTATCCTCCGGGGATACGCAGTATTTT. The J gene is TRBJ2-3, the V gene TRBV28; D is unclear. V was cut by 8 bases and J by 6 bases, with 18 bases left in between. CDR1 is MDHEN and CDR2 is SYDVKM in the germline V gene. The CDR3 extends over 14 amino acids.

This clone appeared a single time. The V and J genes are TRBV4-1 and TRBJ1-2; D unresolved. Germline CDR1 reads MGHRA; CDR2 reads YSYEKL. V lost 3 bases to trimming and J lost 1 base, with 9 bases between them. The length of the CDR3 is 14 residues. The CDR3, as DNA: TGCGCCAGCAGCCATGGCCGGGGTAACTATGGCTACACCTTC. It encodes CASSHGRGNYGYTF.

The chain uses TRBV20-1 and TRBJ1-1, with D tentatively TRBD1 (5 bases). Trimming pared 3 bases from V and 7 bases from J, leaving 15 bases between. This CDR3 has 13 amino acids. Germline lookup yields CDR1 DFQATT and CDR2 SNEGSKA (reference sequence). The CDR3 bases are TGCAGTGCTAGTTCAGGGATGCATGGTGAAGCTTTCTTT. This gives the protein CSASSGMHGEAFF.

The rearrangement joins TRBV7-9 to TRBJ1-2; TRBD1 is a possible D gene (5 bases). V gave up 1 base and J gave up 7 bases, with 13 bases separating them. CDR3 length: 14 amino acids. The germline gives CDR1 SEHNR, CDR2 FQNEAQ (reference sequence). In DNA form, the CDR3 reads TGTGCCAGCAGCTTAGAAACAGGTTCGTCTGGCTACACCTTC. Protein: CASSLETGSSGYTF.

The CDR3 DNA sequence: TGCGCCAGCAGCCAAGATATTAGTGGAAACACCATATATTTT. It yields the protein CASSQDISGNTIYF. This chain links TRBV4-3 with TRBJ1-3; D not certain. Germline V CDR1 and CDR2: LGHNA, YSLEER. Trimming pared 0 bases from V and 3 bases from J, leaving 6 bases between. The CDR3 is made up of 14 amino acids.

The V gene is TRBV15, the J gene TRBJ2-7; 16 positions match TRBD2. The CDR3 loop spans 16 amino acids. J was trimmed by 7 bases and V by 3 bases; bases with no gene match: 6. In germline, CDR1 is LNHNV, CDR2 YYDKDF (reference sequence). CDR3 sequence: CATSRGTSGRVWEQYF. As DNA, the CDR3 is TGTGCCACCAGCAGGGGGACTAGCGGGAGGGTCTGGGAGCAGTACTTC. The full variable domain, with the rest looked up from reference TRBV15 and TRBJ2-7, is DAMVIQNPRYQVTQFGKPVTLSCSQTLNHNVMYWYQQKSSQAPKLLFHYYDKDFNNEADTPDNFQSRRPNTSFCFLDIRSPGLGDTAMYLCATSRGTSGRVWEQYFGPGTRLTVT.

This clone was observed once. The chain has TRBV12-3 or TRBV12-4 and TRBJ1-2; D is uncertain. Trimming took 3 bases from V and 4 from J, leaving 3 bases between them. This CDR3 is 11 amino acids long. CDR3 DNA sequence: TGTGCCAGCAGTTTGAGCTATGGCTACACCTTC. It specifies CASSLSYGYTF.

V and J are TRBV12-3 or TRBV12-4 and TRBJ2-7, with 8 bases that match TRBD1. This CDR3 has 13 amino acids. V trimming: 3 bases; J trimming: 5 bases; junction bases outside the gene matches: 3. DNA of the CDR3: TGTGCCAGCAGTTTTTACAGGGGGGACGAGCAGTACTTC. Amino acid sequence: CASSFYRGDEQYF.

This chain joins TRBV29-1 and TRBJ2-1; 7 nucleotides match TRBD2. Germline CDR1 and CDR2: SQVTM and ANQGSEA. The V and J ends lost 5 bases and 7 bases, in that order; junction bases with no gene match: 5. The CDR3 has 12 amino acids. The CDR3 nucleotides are TGCAGCGTTTATACGGGGGGTAATGAGCAGTTCTTC. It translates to CSVYTGGNEQFF.

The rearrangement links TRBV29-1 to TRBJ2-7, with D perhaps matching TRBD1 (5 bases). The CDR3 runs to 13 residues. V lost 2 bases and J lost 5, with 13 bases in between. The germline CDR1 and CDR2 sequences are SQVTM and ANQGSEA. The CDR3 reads CSVESPGLNEQYF. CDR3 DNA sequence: TGCAGCGTTGAAAGCCCAGGGCTCAACGAGCAGTACTTC.

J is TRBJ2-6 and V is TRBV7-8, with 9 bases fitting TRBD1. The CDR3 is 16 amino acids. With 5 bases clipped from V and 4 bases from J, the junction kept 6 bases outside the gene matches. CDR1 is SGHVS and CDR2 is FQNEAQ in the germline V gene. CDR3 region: CASSPGQGRGANVLTF. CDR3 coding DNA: TGTGCCAGCAGCCCCGGACAGGGGAGAGGGGCCAACGTCCTGACTTTC.

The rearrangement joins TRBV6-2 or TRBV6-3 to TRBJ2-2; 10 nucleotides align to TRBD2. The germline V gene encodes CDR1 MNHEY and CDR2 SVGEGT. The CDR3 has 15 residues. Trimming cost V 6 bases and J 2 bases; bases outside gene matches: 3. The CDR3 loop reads CASSSGGANTGELFF. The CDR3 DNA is TGTGCCAGCAGCAGCGGGGGGGCCAACACCGGGGAGCTGTTTTTT.

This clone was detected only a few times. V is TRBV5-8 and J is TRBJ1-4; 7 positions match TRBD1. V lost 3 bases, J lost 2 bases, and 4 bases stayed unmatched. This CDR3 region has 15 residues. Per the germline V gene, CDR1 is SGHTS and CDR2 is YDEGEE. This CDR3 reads CASSSRDSTNEKLFF. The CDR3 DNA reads TGTGCCAGCAGCTCCCGGGACAGCACTAATGAAAAACTGTTTTTT.

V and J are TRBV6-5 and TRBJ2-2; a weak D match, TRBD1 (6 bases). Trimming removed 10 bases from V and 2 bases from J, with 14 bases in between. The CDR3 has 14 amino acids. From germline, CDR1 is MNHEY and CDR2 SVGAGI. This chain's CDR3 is CATEDSINTGELFF. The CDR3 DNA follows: TGTGCCACCGAGGACAGCATTAACACCGGGGAGCTGTTTTTT.

CDR3 coding DNA: TGTGCCATCAGGGTGGGCCCCGGGGAGCTGTTTTTT. Translation: CAIRVGPGELFF. J is TRBJ2-2 and V is TRBV10-3; unclear D gene. V gave up 6 bases and J gave up 6 bases, with 8 bases separating them. The CDR3 is made up of 12 amino acids. In germline, CDR1 is ENHRY, CDR2 SYGVKD.

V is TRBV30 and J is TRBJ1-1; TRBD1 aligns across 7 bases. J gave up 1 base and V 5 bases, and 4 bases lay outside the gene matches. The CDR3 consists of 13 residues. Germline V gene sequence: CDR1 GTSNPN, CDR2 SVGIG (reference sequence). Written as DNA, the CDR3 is TGTGCCTGGGACAGGGCCCAGAACACTGAAGCTTTCTTT. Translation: CAWDRAQNTEAFF.

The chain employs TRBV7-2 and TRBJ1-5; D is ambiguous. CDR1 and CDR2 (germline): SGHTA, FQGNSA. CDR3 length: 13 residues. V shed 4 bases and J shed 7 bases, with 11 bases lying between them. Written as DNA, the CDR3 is TGTGCCAGCAGCTACGAAGACTACCAGCCCCAGCATTTT. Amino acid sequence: CASSYEDYQPQHF.

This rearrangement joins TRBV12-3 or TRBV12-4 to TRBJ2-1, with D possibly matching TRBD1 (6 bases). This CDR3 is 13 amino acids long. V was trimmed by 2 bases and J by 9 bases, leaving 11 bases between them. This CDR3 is CASSLQGGSEQFF. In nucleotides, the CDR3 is TGTGCCAGCAGTTTACAAGGGGGAAGTGAGCAGTTCTTC.

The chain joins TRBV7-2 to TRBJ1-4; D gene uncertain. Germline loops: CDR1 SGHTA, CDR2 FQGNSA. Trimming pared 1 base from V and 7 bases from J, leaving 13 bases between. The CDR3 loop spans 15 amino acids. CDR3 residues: CASSLGGSGLEKLFF. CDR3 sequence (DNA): TGTGCCAGCAGCTTAGGAGGGAGTGGGCTTGAAAAACTGTTTTTT.

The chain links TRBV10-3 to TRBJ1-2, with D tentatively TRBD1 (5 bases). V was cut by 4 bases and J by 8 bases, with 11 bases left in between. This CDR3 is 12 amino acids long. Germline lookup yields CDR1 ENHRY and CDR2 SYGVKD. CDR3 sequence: CAISGGGEGYTF. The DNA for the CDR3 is TGTGCCATCAGTGGCGGGGGAGAGGGCTACACCTTC.

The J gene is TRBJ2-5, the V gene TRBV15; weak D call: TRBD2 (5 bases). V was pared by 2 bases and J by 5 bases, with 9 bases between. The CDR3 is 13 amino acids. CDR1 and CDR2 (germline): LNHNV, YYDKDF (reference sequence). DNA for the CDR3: TGTGCCACCAGCAGAACGGAGGTGGAGACCCAGTACTTC. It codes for CATSRTEVETQYF.

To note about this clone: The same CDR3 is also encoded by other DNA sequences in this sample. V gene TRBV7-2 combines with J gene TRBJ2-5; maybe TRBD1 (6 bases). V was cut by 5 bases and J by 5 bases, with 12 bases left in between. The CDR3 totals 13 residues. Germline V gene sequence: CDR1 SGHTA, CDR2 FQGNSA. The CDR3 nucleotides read TGTGCCAGCAGCCCACAGGGTAGGGAGACCCAGTACTTC. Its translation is CASSPQGRETQYF. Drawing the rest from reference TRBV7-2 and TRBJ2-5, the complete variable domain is GAGVSQSPSNKVTEKGKDVELRCDPISGHTALYWYRQSLGQGLEFLIYFQGNSAPDKSGLPSDRFSAERTGGSVSTLTIQRTQQEDSAVYLCASSPQGRETQYFGPGTRLLVL.

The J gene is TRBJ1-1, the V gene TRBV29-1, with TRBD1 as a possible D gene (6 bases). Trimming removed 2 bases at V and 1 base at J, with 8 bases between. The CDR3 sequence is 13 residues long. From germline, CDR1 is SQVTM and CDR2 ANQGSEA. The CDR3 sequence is CSVETGTNTEAFF. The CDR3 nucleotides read TGCAGCGTTGAAACAGGGACGAACACTGAAGCTTTCTTT. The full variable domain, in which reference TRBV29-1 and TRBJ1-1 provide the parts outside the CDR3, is SAVISQKPSRDICQRGTSLTIQCQVDSQVTMMFWYRQQPGQSLTLIATANQGSEATYESGFVIDKFPISRPNLTFSTLTVSNMSPEDSSIYLCSVETGTNTEAFFGQGTRLTVV.

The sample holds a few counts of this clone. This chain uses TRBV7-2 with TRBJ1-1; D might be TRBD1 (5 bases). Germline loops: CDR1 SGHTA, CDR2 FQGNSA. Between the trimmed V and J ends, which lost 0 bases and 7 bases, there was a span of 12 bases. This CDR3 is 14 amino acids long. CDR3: CASSLAAGGIEAFF. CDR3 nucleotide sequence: TGTGCCAGCAGCTTAGCTGCGGGGGGGATTGAAGCTTTCTTT. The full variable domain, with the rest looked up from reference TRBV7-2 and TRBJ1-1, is GAGVSQSPSNKVTEKGKDVELRCDPISGHTALYWYRQSLGQGLEFLIYFQGNSAPDKSGLPSDRFSAERTGGSVSTLTIQRTQQEDSAVYLCASSLAAGGIEAFFGQGTRLTVV.

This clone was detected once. The CDR3 is CASSPTRTDTQYF. CDR3 nucleotides: TGTGCCAGCAGTCCGACTAGAACAGATACGCAGTATTTT. This sequence joins TRBV2 and TRBJ2-3, with D maybe TRBD2 (6 bases). Deletions cut 5 bases from V and 3 bases from J, with 9 bases between. The CDR3 is 13 residues long. Germline assignment: CDR1 SNHLY and CDR2 FYNNEI. The whole variable domain, filled in from reference TRBV2 and TRBJ2-3, reads EPEVTQTPSHQVTQMGQEVILRCVPISNHLYFYWYRQILGQKVEFLVSFYNNEISEKSEIFDDQFSVERPDGSNFTLKIRSTKLEDSAMYFCASSPTRTDTQYFGPGTRLTVL.

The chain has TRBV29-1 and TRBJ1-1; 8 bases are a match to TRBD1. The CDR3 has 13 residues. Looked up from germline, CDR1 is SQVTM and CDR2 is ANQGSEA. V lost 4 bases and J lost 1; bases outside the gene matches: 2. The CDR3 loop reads CSVAGGTNTEAFF. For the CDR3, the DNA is TGCAGCGTTGCAGGGGGCACGAACACTGAAGCTTTCTTT.

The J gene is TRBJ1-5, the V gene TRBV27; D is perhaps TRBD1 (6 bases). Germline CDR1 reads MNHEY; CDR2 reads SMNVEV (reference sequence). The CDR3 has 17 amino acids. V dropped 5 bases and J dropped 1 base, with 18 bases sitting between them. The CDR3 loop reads CASSPHTGFGSNQPQHF. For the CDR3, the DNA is TGTGCCAGCAGTCCTCACACAGGGTTTGGGAGCAATCAGCCCCAGCATTTT.

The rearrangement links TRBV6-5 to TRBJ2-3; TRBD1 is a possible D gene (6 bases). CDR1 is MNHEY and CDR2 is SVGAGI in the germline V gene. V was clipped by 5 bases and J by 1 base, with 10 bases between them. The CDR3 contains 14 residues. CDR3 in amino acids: CASSRTDRTDTQYF. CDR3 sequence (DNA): TGTGCCAGCAGTCGGACAGACCGCACAGATACGCAGTATTTT.

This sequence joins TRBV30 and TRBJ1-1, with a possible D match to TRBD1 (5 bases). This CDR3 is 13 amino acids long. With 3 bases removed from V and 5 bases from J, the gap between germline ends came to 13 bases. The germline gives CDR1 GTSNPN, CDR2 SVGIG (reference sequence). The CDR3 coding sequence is TGTGCCTGGAGGGGTCGGGGGAAAACTGAAGCTTTCTTT. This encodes CAWRGRGKTEAFF.